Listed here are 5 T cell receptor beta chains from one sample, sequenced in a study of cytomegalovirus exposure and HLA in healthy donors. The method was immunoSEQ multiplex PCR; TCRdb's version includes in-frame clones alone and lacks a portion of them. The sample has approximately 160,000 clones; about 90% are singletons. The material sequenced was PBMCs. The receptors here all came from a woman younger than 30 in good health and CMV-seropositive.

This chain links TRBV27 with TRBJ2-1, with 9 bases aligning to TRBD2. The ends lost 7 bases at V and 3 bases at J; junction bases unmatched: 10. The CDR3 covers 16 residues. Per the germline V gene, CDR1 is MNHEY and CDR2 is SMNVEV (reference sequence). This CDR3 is CASNTRAGGIYNEQFF. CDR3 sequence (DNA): TGTGCCAGCAACACCCGAGCGGGAGGAATCTACAATGAGCAGTTCTTC.

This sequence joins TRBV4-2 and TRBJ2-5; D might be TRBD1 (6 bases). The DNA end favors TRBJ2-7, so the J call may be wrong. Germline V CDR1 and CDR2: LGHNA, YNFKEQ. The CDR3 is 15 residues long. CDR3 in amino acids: CASSQDNDRTYEQYF. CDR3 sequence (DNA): TGTGCCAGCAGCCAAGATAATGACAGGACCTACGAGCAGTACTTC.

The CDR3 spells CASSLWGGGSIYEQYF. CDR3 bases: TGTGCCAGCAGTTTATGGGGTGGAGGGAGTATTTACGAGCAGTACTTC. This chain links TRBV27 with TRBJ2-7; perhaps TRBD2 as D (6 bases). Germline V gene sequence: CDR1 MNHEY, CDR2 SMNVEV (reference sequence). V was pared by 1 base and J by 4 bases, with 17 bases between. This CDR3 is 16 amino acids long.

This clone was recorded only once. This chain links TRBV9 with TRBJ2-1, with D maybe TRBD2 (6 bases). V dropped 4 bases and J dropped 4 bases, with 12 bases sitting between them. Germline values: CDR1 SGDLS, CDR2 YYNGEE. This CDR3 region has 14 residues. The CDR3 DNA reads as TGTGCCAGCAGCCTCGCGGGAAATTACAATGAGCAGTTCTTC. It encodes CASSLAGNYNEQFF.

DNA for the CDR3: TGTGCCAGCAGTTTGGACACTAACAATGAGCAGTTCTTC. Amino acids: CASSLDTNNEQFF. The V call is TRBV6-5, the J call TRBJ2-1; D is perhaps TRBD1 (5 bases). The CDR3 loop spans 13 amino acids. V lost 4 bases and J 5 bases, leaving 9 bases between the germline ends. Per the germline V gene, CDR1 is MNHEY and CDR2 is SVGAGI.